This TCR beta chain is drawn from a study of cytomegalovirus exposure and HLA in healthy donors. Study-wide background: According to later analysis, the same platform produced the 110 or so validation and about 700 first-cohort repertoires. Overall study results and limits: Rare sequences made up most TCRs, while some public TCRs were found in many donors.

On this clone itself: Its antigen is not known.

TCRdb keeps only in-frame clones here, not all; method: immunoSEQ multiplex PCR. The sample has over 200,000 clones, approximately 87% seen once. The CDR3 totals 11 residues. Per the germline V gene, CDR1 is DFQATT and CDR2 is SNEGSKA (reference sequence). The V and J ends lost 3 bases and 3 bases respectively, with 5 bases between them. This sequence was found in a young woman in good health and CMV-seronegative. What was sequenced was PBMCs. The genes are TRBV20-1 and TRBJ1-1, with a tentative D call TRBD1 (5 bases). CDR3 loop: CSARGDTEAFF. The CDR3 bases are TGCAGTGCTAGGGGGGACACTGAAGCTTTCTTT.